This T cell receptor (beta chain) was obtained from a study of T cell clonality in common variable immunodeficiency. This clone was counted ten times or more. Its target is unknown. The sequence runs out 3 residues before the end of the CDR3; the remainder is reconstructed from the germline J gene. The table came from immunoSEQ multiplex PCR; TCRdb's copy has only in-frame clones and leaves some out. This sample has 30,000 or so clones, each found more than once. Caucasian heritage predominated among both patients and controls. The CDR3 length is 14 residues. V was trimmed by 5 bases and J by 5 bases, leaving 13 bases between them. The germline CDR1 and CDR2 sequences are KGHDR and SFDVKD. Whole-study findings and limits: Repertoire-complication correlations in CVID were limited by patient heterogeneity. Fewer TCRbeta clones were shared among CVID subjects than controls. Reportedly, TCR beta sequences from common variable immunodeficiency showed fewer deletions and N-nucleotide insertions.

Sequencing was performed on peripheral blood mononuclear cells. The V gene is TRBV24-1, the J gene TRBJ2-3; possible D gene TRBD1, 6 bases. The TCR sequence derives from a person aged 18 to 75 in good health. The covered CDR3 bases are TGTGCCACCAGTGCAGGGGCTGGGGGAGATACG. It encodes CATSAGAGGDT. The complete CDR3 protein is CATSAGAGGDTQYF.